This T cell receptor (beta chain) appears in the sequencing data of a study of blood T cell repertoires in COVID-19. Study context: The cDNA or gDNA used as material had been derived from T cells, B-cell-depleted T cells, or PBMCs.

This clone was counted between two and nine times. Authors' methods: Estimates of nucleated cell counts were drawn from the amplification of reference gene primers. Profiling relied on immunoSEQ multiplex PCR, and the TCRdb table lists in-frame clones only, not all of them. V, J and clone size derive from that table, while D and trimming were established from the DNA sequence. The table includes about 160,000 clones, 85% detected once. V lost 4 bases and J lost 0, with 16 bases in between. In germline, CDR1 is LNHDA, CDR2 SQIVND (reference sequence). The CDR3 length is 18 residues. The Seattle site enrolled patients during active infection and followed them longitudinally.

Sample: peripheral blood. This receptor was identified in a woman aged 60-70 years with COVID-19, enrolled during active disease. The chain is built from TRBV19 and TRBJ2-6; weak D call: TRBD2 (5 bases). CDR3 in amino acids: CASSRISRGFSGANVLTF. The CDR3 DNA is TGTGCCAGTAGTAGAATTTCTCGGGGTTTCTCTGGGGCCAACGTCCTGACTTTC.